This T cell receptor (beta chain) emerged from a study of T cell responses to AZD1222 COVID-19 vaccine. General observations from the study: In a largely white British group with more females than males, clonal diversity was possibly underestimated. Samples come after the peak T cell response, not at day 14.

This clone was observed once. Its antigen remains unknown. Measured with immunoSEQ multiplex PCR; TCRdb has only the in-frame clones, and not every one. The table has about 78,000 clones, about nine tenths seen once; the top ten hold around 3.2%. The sample here was peripheral blood, taken 28 days after the second AZD1222 dose. This clonotype was obtained from an adult who received the AZD1222 COVID-19 vaccine.

CDR3 protein: CASSSGLAGYNEQFF. DNA for the CDR3: TGTGCCAGCAGTTCGGGACTAGCGGGCTACAATGAGCAGTTCTTC. The chain is built from TRBV6-5 and TRBJ2-1; 12 bases agree with TRBD2. The CDR3 sequence is 15 residues long. V shed 4 bases, J shed 3 bases, and the junction held 1 base outside the gene matches. CDR1 and CDR2 from the germline V gene are MNHEY and SVGAGI.